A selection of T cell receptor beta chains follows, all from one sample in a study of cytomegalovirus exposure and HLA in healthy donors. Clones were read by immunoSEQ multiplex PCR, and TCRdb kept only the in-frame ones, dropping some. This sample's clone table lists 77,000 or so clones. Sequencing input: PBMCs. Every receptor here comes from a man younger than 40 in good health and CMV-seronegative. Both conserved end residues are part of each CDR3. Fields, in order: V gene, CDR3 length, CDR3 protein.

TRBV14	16	CASSQVSAGGVDEQFF
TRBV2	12	CAVGTGEYEQYF
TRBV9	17	CASSVALPQSSYNEQFF
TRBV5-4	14	CASSLGQASYEQYF
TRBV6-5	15	CASSLAGGMNTEAFF
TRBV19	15	CASSTPSGSAYEQYF
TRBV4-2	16	CASSQAGPDSNQPQHF
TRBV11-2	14	CASSPTVGYTEAFF
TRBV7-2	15	CASSRTSGSGDEQFF
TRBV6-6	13	CASSYRDSYEQYF
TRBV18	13	CASSPLSSYEQYF